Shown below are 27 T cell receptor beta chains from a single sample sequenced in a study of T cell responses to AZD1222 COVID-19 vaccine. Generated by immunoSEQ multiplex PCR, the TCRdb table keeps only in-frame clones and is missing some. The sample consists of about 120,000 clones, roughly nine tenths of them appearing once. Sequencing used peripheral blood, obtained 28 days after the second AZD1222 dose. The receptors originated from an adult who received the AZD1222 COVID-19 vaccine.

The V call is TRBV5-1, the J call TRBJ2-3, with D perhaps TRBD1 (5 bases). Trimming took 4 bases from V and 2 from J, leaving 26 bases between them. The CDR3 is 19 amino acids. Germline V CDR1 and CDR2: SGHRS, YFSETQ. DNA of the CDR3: TGCGCCAGCAGCCTCCCGGCTGGGGCCTCTTCTAGAAACACAGATACGCAGTATTTT. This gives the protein CASSLPAGASSRNTDTQYF.

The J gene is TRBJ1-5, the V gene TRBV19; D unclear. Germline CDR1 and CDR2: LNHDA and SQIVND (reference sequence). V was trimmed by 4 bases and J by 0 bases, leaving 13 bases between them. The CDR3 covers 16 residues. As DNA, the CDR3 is TGTGCCAGTAGTACCATCGACGGATATAGCAATCAGCCCCAGCATTTT. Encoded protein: CASSTIDGYSNQPQHF. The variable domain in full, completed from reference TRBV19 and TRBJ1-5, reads DGGITQSPKYLFRKEGQNVTLSCEQNLNHDAMYWYRQDPGQGLRLIYYSQIVNDFQKGDIAEGYSVSREKKESFPLTVTSAQKNPTAFYLCASSTIDGYSNQPQHFGDGTRLSIL.

Here the CDR3 DNA reads TGTGCCACCAGTGGTTCAAGCGGGGGGTCGGATACGCAGTATTTT. Amino acid sequence: CATSGSSGGSDTQYF. The chain carries TRBV24-1 and TRBJ2-3; 9 bases agree with TRBD2. Germline V gene sequence: CDR1 KGHDR, CDR2 SFDVKD. The V gene end was trimmed by 5 bases and the J gene end by 6 bases; junction bases not matched to a gene: 8. The CDR3 contains 15 residues.

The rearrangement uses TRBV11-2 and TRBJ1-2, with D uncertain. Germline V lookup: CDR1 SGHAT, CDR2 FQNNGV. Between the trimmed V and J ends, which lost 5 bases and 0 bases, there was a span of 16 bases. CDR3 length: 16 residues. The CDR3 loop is CASSAWAVKANYGYTF. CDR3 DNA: TGTGCCAGCAGCGCATGGGCAGTAAAAGCTAACTATGGCTACACCTTC.

In nucleotides, the CDR3 is TGTGCCAGCAGCGGGCGGGGGGGCTCTGGAAACACCATATATTTT. It specifies CASSGRGGSGNTIYF. The chain joins TRBV9 to TRBJ1-3; tentative D call: TRBD1 (5 bases). The CDR3 spans 15 residues. V lost 3 bases to trimming and J lost 0 bases, with 10 bases between them. Germline assignment: CDR1 SGDLS and CDR2 YYNGEE.

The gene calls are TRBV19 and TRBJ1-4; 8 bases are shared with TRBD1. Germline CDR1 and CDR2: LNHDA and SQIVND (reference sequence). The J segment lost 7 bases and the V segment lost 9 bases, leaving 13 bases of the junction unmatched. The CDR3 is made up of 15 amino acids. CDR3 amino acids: CASRPQGAGLEKLFF. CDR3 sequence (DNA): TGTGCCAGCCGACCTCAGGGGGCAGGCCTTGAAAAACTGTTTTTT.

The CDR3 loop reads CASSVMWGGETQYF. CDR3 nucleotides: TGTGCCAGCAGCGTTATGTGGGGTGGAGAGACCCAGTACTTC. The gene calls are TRBV9 and TRBJ2-5; unclear D gene. The CDR3 has 14 residues. Looked up from germline, CDR1 is SGDLS and CDR2 is YYNGEE. Deletions cut 2 bases from V and 4 bases from J, with 12 bases between.

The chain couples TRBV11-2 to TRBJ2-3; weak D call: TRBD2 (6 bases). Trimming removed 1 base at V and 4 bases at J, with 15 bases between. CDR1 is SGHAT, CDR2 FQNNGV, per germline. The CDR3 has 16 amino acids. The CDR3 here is CASSLAGAPLPDTQYF. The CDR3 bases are TGTGCCAGCAGCTTAGCGGGAGCTCCCCTCCCAGATACGCAGTATTTT.

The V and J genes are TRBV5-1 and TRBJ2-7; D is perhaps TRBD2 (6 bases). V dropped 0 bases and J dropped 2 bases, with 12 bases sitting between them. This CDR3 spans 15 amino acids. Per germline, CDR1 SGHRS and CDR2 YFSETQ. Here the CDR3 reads CASSLGPGDTYEQYF. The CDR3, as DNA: TGCGCCAGCAGCTTGGGACCGGGAGACACCTACGAGCAGTACTTC.

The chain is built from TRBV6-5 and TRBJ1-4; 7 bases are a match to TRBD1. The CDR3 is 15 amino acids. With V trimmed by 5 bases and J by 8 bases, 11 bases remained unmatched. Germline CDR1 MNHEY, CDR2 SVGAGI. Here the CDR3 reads CASSPYGQVGEKLFF. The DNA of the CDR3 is TGTGCCAGCAGTCCATACGGACAGGTCGGGGAAAAACTGTTTTTT.

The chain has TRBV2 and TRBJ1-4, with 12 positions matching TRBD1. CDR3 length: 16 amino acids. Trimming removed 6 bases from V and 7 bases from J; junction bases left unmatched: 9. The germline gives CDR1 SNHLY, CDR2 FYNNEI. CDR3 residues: CASRAGTGGAREKLFF. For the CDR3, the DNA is TGTGCCAGCAGAGCCGGGACAGGGGGCGCACGTGAAAAACTGTTTTTT.

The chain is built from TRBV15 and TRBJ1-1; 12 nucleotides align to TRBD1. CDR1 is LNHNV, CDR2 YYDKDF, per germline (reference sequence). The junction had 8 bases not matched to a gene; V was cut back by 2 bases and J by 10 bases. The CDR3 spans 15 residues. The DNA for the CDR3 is TGTGCCACCAGCAGACGTAAGGGACAGGGGGCTCGAGCTTTCTTT. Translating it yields CATSRRKGQGARAFF.

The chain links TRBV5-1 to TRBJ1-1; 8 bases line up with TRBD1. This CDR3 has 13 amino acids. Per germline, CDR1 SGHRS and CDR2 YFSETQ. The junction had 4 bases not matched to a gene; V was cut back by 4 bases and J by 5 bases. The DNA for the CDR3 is TGCGCCAGCAGCCAGACAGGGGAAACTGAAGCTTTCTTT. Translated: CASSQTGETEAFF.

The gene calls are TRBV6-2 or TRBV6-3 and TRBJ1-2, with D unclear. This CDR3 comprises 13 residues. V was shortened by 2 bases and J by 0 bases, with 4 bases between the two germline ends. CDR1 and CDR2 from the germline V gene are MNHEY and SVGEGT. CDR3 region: CASSYTANYGYTF. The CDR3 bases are TGTGCCAGCAGTTACACGGCTAACTATGGCTACACCTTC.

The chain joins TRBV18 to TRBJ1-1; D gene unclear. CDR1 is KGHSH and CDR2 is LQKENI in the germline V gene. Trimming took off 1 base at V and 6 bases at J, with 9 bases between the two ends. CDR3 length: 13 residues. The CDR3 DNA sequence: TGTGCCAGCTCACCACGAGCGGCTGCTGAAGCTTTCTTT. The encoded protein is CASSPRAAAEAFF.

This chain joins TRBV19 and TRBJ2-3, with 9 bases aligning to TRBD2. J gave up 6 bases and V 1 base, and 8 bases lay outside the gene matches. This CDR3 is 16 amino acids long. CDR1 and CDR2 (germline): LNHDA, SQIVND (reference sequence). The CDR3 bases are TGTGCCAGTAGTATAGTCAGCGGGGGGCCGAGGGATACGCAGTATTTT. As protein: CASSIVSGGPRDTQYF.

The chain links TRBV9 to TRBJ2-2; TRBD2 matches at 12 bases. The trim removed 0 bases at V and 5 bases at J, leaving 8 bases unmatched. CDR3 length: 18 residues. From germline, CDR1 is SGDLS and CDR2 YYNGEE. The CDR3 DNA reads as TGTGCCAGCAGCGTAGCCCACCTAGCGGGGGGGCCAACCGGGGAGCTGTTTTTT. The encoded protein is CASSVAHLAGGPTGELFF. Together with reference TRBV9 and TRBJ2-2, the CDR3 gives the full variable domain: DSGVTQTPKHLITATGQRVTLRCSPRSGDLSVYWYQQSLDQGLQFLIQYYNGEERAKGNILERFSAQQFPDLHSELNLSSLELGDSALYFCASSVAHLAGGPTGELFFGEGSRLTVL.

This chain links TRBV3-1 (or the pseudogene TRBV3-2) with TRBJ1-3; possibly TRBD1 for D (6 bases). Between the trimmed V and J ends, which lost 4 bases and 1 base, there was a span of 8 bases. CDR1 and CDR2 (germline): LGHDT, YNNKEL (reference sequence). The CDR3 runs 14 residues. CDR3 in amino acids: CASSLRGSGNTIYF. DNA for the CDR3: TGTGCCAGCAGCCTCAGGGGATCTGGAAACACCATATATTTT.

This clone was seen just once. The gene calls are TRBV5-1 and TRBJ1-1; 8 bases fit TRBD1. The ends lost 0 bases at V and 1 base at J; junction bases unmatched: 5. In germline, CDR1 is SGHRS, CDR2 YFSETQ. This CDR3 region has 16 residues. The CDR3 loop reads CASSLDTGTGNTEAFF. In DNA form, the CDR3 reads TGCGCCAGCAGCTTGGACACCGGGACAGGGAACACTGAAGCTTTCTTT. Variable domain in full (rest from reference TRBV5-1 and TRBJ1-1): KAGVTQTPRYLIKTRGQQVTLSCSPISGHRSVSWYQQTPGQGLQFLFEYFSETQRNKGNFPGRFSGRQFSNSRSEMNVSTLELGDSALYLCASSLDTGTGNTEAFFGQGTRLTVV.

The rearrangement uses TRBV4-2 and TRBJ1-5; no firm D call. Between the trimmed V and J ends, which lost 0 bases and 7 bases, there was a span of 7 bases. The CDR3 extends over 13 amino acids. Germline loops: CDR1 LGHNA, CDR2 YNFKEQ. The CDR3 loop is CASSQDGWQPQHF. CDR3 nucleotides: TGTGCCAGCAGCCAAGACGGCTGGCAGCCCCAGCATTTT.

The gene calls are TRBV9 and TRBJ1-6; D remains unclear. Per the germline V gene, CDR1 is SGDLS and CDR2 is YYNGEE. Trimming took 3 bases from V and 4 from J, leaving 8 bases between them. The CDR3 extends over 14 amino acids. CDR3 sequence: CASSGYEYNSPLHF. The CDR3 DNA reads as TGTGCCAGCAGCGGTTATGAGTATAATTCACCCCTCCACTTT. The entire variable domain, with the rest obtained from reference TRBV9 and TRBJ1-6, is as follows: DSGVTQTPKHLITATGQRVTLRCSPRSGDLSVYWYQQSLDQGLQFLIQYYNGEERAKGNILERFSAQQFPDLHSELNLSSLELGDSALYFCASSGYEYNSPLHFGNGTRLTVT.

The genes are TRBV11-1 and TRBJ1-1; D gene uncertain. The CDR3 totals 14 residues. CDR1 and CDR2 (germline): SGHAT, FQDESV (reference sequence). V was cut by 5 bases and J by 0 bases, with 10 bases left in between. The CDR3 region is CASSRGAMNTEAFF. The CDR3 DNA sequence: TGTGCCAGCAGCCGGGGAGCTATGAACACTGAAGCTTTCTTT.

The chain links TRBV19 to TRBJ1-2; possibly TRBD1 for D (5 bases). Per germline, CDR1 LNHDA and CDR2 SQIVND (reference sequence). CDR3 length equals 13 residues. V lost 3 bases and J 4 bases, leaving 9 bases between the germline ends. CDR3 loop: CASSILGTYGYTF. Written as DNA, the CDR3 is TGTGCCAGTAGTATTCTAGGGACCTATGGCTACACCTTC.

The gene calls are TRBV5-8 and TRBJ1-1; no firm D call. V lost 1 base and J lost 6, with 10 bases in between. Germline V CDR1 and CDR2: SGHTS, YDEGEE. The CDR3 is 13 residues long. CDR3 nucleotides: TGTGCCAGCAGCTTGCAATCCGCCTCTGAAGCTTTCTTT. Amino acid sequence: CASSLQSASEAFF.

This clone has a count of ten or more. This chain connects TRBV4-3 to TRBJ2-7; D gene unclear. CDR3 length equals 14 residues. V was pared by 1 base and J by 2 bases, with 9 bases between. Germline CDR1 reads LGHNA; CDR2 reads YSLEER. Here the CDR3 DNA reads TGCGCCAGCAGCCAAGGATTAAGGGCCTACGAGCAGTACTTC. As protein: CASSQGLRAYEQYF.

The CDR3, as DNA: TGCGCCAGCAGCCGAGACCGCGGCTGGAATGAAAAACTGTTTTTT. Its protein product is CASSRDRGWNEKLFF. The chain uses TRBV4-3 and TRBJ1-4, with D uncertain. The germline V gene encodes CDR1 LGHNA and CDR2 YSLEER. This CDR3 has 15 residues. With 4 bases removed from V and 5 bases from J, the gap between germline ends came to 14 bases.

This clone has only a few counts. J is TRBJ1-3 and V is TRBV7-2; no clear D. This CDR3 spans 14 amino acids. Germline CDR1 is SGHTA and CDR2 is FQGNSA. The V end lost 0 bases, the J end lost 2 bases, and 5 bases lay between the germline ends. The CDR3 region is CASSLAGTGNTIYF. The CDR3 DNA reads TGTGCCAGCAGCTTAGCAGGGACTGGAAACACCATATATTTT.